The rows below give T cell receptor beta chains drawn from one sample of a study of cytomegalovirus exposure and HLA in healthy donors. Sequencing used immunoSEQ multiplex PCR; TCRdb keeps in-frame clones, though not all of them. Among over 200,000 clones, over 80% were seen once, and the ten largest hold around 5.4%. Sequenced: PBMCs. The receptor set was obtained from a woman in her late teens or twenties in good health and CMV-seronegative. Each CDR3 is given with its conserved first and last residue. D genes are given only for firm matches. Not all rows give a size; the values are once, few, many and, for expanded clones, a class.

V: TRBV2
D: NA
J: TRBJ1-5
size: NA
DNA: TGTGCCAGCAGTCAAGGGGCGTTTCAGCCCCAGCATTTT
CDR3: CASSQGAFQPQHF

V: TRBV27
D: TRBD2
J: TRBJ2-3
size: NA
DNA: TGTGCCAGCAAAGTTTATTCCGGACTAGCGGAAACAGATACGCAGTATTTT
CDR3: CASKVYSGLAETDTQYF

V: TRBV7-9
D: NA
J: TRBJ2-7
size: NA
DNA: TGTGCCAGCAGCTTAGGCCAGACCTCCTACGAGCAGTACTTC
CDR3: CASSLGQTSYEQYF

V: TRBV6-6
D: TRBD1
J: TRBJ1-1
size: NA
DNA: TGTGCCAGCACGAGGGACAGGGTCACTGAAGCTTTCTTT
CDR3: CASTRDRVTEAFF

V: TRBV5-5
D: NA
J: TRBJ2-7
size: NA
DNA: TGTGCCAGCAGCTTGGAAGGGGCCCTTCCCTACGAGCAGTACTTC
CDR3: CASSLEGALPYEQYF

V: TRBV14
D: NA
J: TRBJ2-7
size: NA
DNA: TGTGCCAGCAGCCAAGACAGGGTTCAGGCGGGAGAGCAGTACTTC
CDR3: CASSQDRVQAGEQYF

V: TRBV6-1
D: NA
J: TRBJ2-5
size: NA
DNA: TGTGCCAGCAGTGACCTGGACAGAGAGACCCAGTACTTC
CDR3: CASSDLDRETQYF

V: TRBV2
D: TRBD1
J: TRBJ2-7
size: NA
DNA: TGTGCCAGCAGTGATCCTGGGACAGGGGGCATCGGGGGAACCTACGAGCAGTACTTC
CDR3: CASSDPGTGGIGGTYEQYF

V: TRBV11-2
D: NA
J: TRBJ1-2
size: NA
DNA: TGTGCCAGCAGCTTCCAGGGAAACCATAACTATGGCTACACCTTC
CDR3: CASSFQGNHNYGYTF

V: TRBV21-1
D: NA
J: TRBJ1-5
size: NA
DNA: TGTGCCAGCAGCAAAGGGGGGCACCGTAGCAATCAGCCCCAGCATTTT
CDR3: CASSKGGHRSNQPQHF

V: TRBV6-6
D: NA
J: TRBJ1-4
size: NA
DNA: TGTGCCAGCACCGTACAGGCAATCGGGGAAAAACTGTTTTTT
CDR3: CASTVQAIGEKLFF

V: TRBV5-1
D: TRBD1
J: TRBJ2-1
size: NA
DNA: TGCGCCAGCAGCTTGGTTACAGGGGTCAATGAGCAGTTCTTC
CDR3: CASSLVTGVNEQFF

V: TRBV19
D: NA
J: TRBJ1-4
size: NA
DNA: TGTGCCAGTAGTAGATTGGGCCCTAATGAAAAACTGTTTTTT
CDR3: CASSRLGPNEKLFF

V: TRBV19
D: NA
J: TRBJ1-5
size: NA
DNA: TGTGCCACCCTTGAGGGGGGCTTTAGCAATCAGCCCCAGCATTTT
CDR3: CATLEGGFSNQPQHF

V: TRBV6-1
D: TRBD1
J: TRBJ1-2
size: NA
DNA: TGTGCCAGCAGTGCGGGACAGGGCTATGGCTACACCTTC
CDR3: CASSAGQGYGYTF

V: TRBV28
D: NA
J: TRBJ2-3
size: NA
DNA: TGTGCCAGCAGTGGTCCTACTAGTATGCCAGATACGCAGTATTTT
CDR3: CASSGPTSMPDTQYF

V: TRBV6-1
D: TRBD2
J: TRBJ2-5
size: once
DNA: TGTGCCAGCAGCCCGGGAGGGGCCTACCAAGAGACCCAGTACTTC
CDR3: CASSPGGAYQETQYF

V: TRBV5-3
D: NA
J: TRBJ1-5
size: NA
DNA: TGTGCCAGAAGCTTACAACAGGGTGGCAGCAATCAGCCCCAGCATTTT
CDR3: CARSLQQGGSNQPQHF

V: TRBV27
D: NA
J: TRBJ1-6
size: few
DNA: TGTGCCAGCAGTCAGGGCTATAATTCACCCCTCCACTTT
CDR3: CASSQGYNSPLHF

V: TRBV18
D: NA
J: TRBJ1-4
size: NA
DNA: TGTGCCAGCTCACAGGAGGTTACTAAGGAAAAACTGTTTTTT
CDR3: CASSQEVTKEKLFF

V: TRBV19
D: NA
J: TRBJ1-3
size: once
DNA: TGTGCCAGTAGTATGGCGGTCTCTGGAAACACCATATATTTT
CDR3: CASSMAVSGNTIYF

V: TRBV5-1
D: TRBD2
J: TRBJ2-3
size: once
DNA: TGCGCCAGCACCCTATTATCCCTAGCGGGCCCCACAGATACGCAGTATTTT
CDR3: CASTLLSLAGPTDTQYF

V: TRBV27
D: NA
J: TRBJ2-7
size: NA
DNA: TGTGCCAGCAGTTTTCAGGGTCCCTACGAGCAGTACTTC
CDR3: CASSFQGPYEQYF

V: TRBV9
D: NA
J: TRBJ1-2
size: NA
DNA: TGTGCCAGCAGCGGCCCACAACATCTTAACTATGGCTACACCTTC
CDR3: CASSGPQHLNYGYTF

V: TRBV30
D: TRBD1
J: TRBJ2-7
size: NA
DNA: TGTGCCTGGAGTCCCGGACAGGGGTCTACCTACGAGCAGTACTTC
CDR3: CAWSPGQGSTYEQYF

V: TRBV10-3
D: TRBD1
J: TRBJ2-5
size: NA
DNA: TGTGCCATCAGTGAGTCTATGACAGGGGTTCCCACCCAGTACTTC
CDR3: CAISESMTGVPTQYF

V: TRBV29-1
D: TRBD1
J: TRBJ2-7
size: few
DNA: TGCAGCGTTGAAGGACAGGGACCCTCCTACGAGCAGTACTTC
CDR3: CSVEGQGPSYEQYF

V: TRBV2
D: TRBD2
J: TRBJ2-3
size: NA
DNA: TGTGCCAGCAGTGGTAGCGGGAGGACAGATACGCAGTATTTT
CDR3: CASSGSGRTDTQYF

V: TRBV29-1
D: TRBD1
J: TRBJ1-2
size: NA
DNA: TGCAGCGTTACCCCGGGACAGAACTATGGCTACACCTTC
CDR3: CSVTPGQNYGYTF

V: TRBV6-6
D: NA
J: TRBJ1-4
size: NA
DNA: TGTGCCAGCAGTACAGGGTCGGTTAATGAAAAACTGTTTTTT
CDR3: CASSTGSVNEKLFF

V: TRBV20-1
D: TRBD1
J: TRBJ1-1
size: few
DNA: TGCAGTGCCAAGGGGACAGTCGAAGCTTTCTTT
CDR3: CSAKGTVEAFF

V: TRBV29-1
D: NA
J: TRBJ1-1
size: NA
DNA: TGCAGCGTTATGGGGGGGAACACTGAAGCTTTCTTT
CDR3: CSVMGGNTEAFF

V: TRBV27
D: NA
J: TRBJ1-2
size: NA
DNA: TGTGCCAGCAGTTATAAGGTGGGCTATGGCTACACCTTC
CDR3: CASSYKVGYGYTF

V: TRBV7-2
D: TRBD1
J: TRBJ1-5
size: NA
DNA: TGTGCCAGCAGCAAAGACAGGGGCGGCAATCAGCCCCAGCATTTT
CDR3: CASSKDRGGNQPQHF

V: TRBV2
D: NA
J: TRBJ1-5
size: NA
DNA: TGTGCCAGCAGACCCGGGCCAGGGGGCAATCAGCCCCAGCATTTT
CDR3: CASRPGPGGNQPQHF

V: TRBV27
D: TRBD1
J: TRBJ1-4
size: NA
DNA: TGTGCCAGCAGTTTCGCGGGACAGGGGGTCCGGGAAAAACTGTTTTTT
CDR3: CASSFAGQGVREKLFF

V: TRBV29-1
D: NA
J: TRBJ2-4
size: NA
DNA: TGCAGCGTTGTATCCGAGGGGTCTCGCAAAAACATTCAGTACTTC
CDR3: CSVVSEGSRKNIQYF

V: TRBV2
D: NA
J: TRBJ2-7
size: NA
DNA: TGTGCCAGCAGTGGGTTGCAGGGGTGGTACGAGCAGTACTTC
CDR3: CASSGLQGWYEQYF

V: TRBV29-1
D: NA
J: TRBJ1-2
size: NA
DNA: TGCAGCGTCGGGGACGGCGAATTACCTGCCAACTATGGCTACACCTTC
CDR3: CSVGDGELPANYGYTF

V: TRBV6-5
D: TRBD1
J: TRBJ2-5
size: once
DNA: TGTGCCAGCAGTTATCTACAGGGGGAGACCCAGTACTTC
CDR3: CASSYLQGETQYF

V: TRBV11-2
D: NA
J: TRBJ1-4
size: NA
DNA: TGTGCCAGCAGCTTCGGCGATGAAAAACTGTTTTTT
CDR3: CASSFGDEKLFF

V: TRBV9
D: NA
J: TRBJ2-2
size: NA
DNA: TGTGCCAGCATGGCCAGGTGGGACACCGGGGAGCTGTTTTTT
CDR3: CASMARWDTGELFF

V: TRBV7-9
D: NA
J: TRBJ1-1
size: few
DNA: TGTGCCAGCAGCCCCTCAGGTTACACTGAAGCTTTCTTT
CDR3: CASSPSGYTEAFF

V: TRBV27
D: NA
J: TRBJ2-1
size: NA
DNA: TGTGCCAGCGGGGCTTTTGCAACTGGGAAGTACAATGAGCAGTTCTTC
CDR3: CASGAFATGKYNEQFF

V: TRBV30
D: TRBD1
J: TRBJ1-1
size: NA
DNA: TGTGCCTGGAGTCGGACAGGGATCACTGAAGCTTTCTTT
CDR3: CAWSRTGITEAFF

V: TRBV5-1
D: NA
J: TRBJ1-5
size: NA
DNA: TGCGCCAGCAGCTTGGAGGTCGGGAATCAGCCCCAGCATTTT
CDR3: CASSLEVGNQPQHF

V: TRBV7-9
D: NA
J: TRBJ2-3
size: NA
DNA: TGTGCCAGCAGCCCGGCGGGGCGCGGGGTCACAGATACGCAGTATTTT
CDR3: CASSPAGRGVTDTQYF

V: TRBV6-5
D: NA
J: TRBJ2-7
size: NA
DNA: TGTGCCAGCACCAAGGACGGCGAGCAGTACTTC
CDR3: CASTKDGEQYF

V: TRBV29-1
D: TRBD1
J: TRBJ2-2
size: NA
DNA: TGCAGCGTTCTCGACAGGGGAGTTGCGAACACCGGGGAGCTGTTTTTT
CDR3: CSVLDRGVANTGELFF

V: TRBV11-2
D: TRBD2
J: TRBJ2-7
size: NA
DNA: TGTGCCAGCAGCTTCCGGCTAGCGGGAGTTTTGAATTACGAGCAGTACTTC
CDR3: CASSFRLAGVLNYEQYF

V: TRBV11-2
D: NA
J: TRBJ1-1
size: NA
DNA: TGTGCCAGCAGGGAAACGCCACTGAACACTGAAGCTTTCTTT
CDR3: CASRETPLNTEAFF

V: TRBV2
D: NA
J: TRBJ1-5
size: few
DNA: TGTGCCAGCAGTGTTGACAGGAATCAGCCCCAGCATTTT
CDR3: CASSVDRNQPQHF

V: TRBV6-5
D: TRBD2
J: TRBJ2-2
size: NA
DNA: TGTGCCAGCAGTTTGTCTAGCGGGAGTCCCGGGGAGCTGTTTTTT
CDR3: CASSLSSGSPGELFF

V: TRBV29-1
D: NA
J: TRBJ2-1
size: NA
DNA: TGCAGCGTTGAAGACAAGACAGGCCGGGGGAGTGAGCAGTTCTTC
CDR3: CSVEDKTGRGSEQFF

V: TRBV18
D: NA
J: TRBJ2-3
size: NA
DNA: TGTGCCAGCTCTGGGTACACAGATACGCAGTATTTT
CDR3: CASSGYTDTQYF

V: TRBV18
D: NA
J: TRBJ1-4
size: NA
DNA: TGTGCCAGCTCACCAGTTAGGAATGAAAAACTGTTTTTT
CDR3: CASSPVRNEKLFF

V: TRBV5-5
D: TRBD1
J: TRBJ2-7
size: NA
DNA: TGTGCCAGCAGCTCCCGACAGGGACCCTACGAGCAGTACTTC
CDR3: CASSSRQGPYEQYF